Listed below are T cell receptor beta chains from one sample, sequenced in a study of blood T cell repertoires in COVID-19. Only in-frame clones appear in the TCRdb table, and some are missing; sequencing was by immunoSEQ multiplex PCR. The sample lists under 80,000 clones, around 80% occurring once. The sequenced sample was peripheral blood. These receptors were taken from a human donor in a cohort sampled during active COVID-19. Both conserved end residues are part of each CDR3. A D gene is named only where the DNA matches it firmly. Clone size, where shown, is once, few, many, or a class for clones that have expanded.

V gene: TRBV5-1; D gene: -; J gene: TRBJ2-7; clone size: -; CDR3 length: 14; CDR3 protein: CASSPSSSTYEQYF; CDR3 DNA: TGCGCCAGCAGCCCCTCGAGTTCAACCTACGAGCAGTACTTC
V gene: TRBV11-2; D gene: TRBD2; J gene: TRBJ2-7; clone size: -; CDR3 length: 15; CDR3 protein: CASTLLRLAGNEQYF; CDR3 DNA: TGTGCCAGCACCCTACTTCGACTAGCGGGTAACGAGCAGTACTTC
V gene: TRBV4-3; D gene: -; J gene: TRBJ2-5; clone size: -; CDR3 length: 18; CDR3 protein: CASSQEFAGSLGRETQYF; CDR3 DNA: TGCGCCAGCAGCCAAGAGTTTGCAGGGTCGCTAGGAAGGGAGACCCAGTACTTC
V gene: TRBV11-3; D gene: TRBD1; J gene: TRBJ2-3; clone size: few; CDR3 length: 17; CDR3 protein: CASSLYGTGSVFDTQYF; CDR3 DNA: TGTGCCAGCAGCTTATATGGGACAGGGTCTGTGTTCGATACGCAGTATTTT
V gene: TRBV7-9; D gene: TRBD1; J gene: TRBJ1-4; clone size: -; CDR3 length: 15; CDR3 protein: CASSFGRTGGEKLFF; CDR3 DNA: TGTGCCAGCAGCTTTGGACGGACAGGAGGGGAAAAACTGTTTTTT
V gene: TRBV27; D gene: TRBD1; J gene: TRBJ1-5; clone size: -; CDR3 length: 17; CDR3 protein: CASRPGTGGASNQPQHF; CDR3 DNA: TGTGCCAGCAGGCCCGGGACAGGGGGCGCAAGCAATCAGCCCCAGCATTTT
V gene: TRBV7-2; D gene: -; J gene: TRBJ2-7; clone size: -; CDR3 length: 15; CDR3 protein: CASSLSGDSSREKYF; CDR3 DNA: TGTGCCAGCAGCTTATCGGGGGACAGCTCGAGGGAGAAGTACTTC
V gene: TRBV7-2; D gene: -; J gene: TRBJ2-2; clone size: -; CDR3 length: 18; CDR3 protein: CASSLALLRGRGTGELFF; CDR3 DNA: TGTGCCAGCAGCTTAGCGCTTCTTCGAGGGAGAGGGACCGGGGAGCTGTTTTTT
V gene: TRBV12-2; D gene: -; J gene: TRBJ1-3; clone size: -; CDR3 length: 18; CDR3 protein: CASRFGQGALGTGNTIYF; CDR3 DNA: -
V gene: TRBV5-1; D gene: TRBD2; J gene: TRBJ2-5; clone size: -; CDR3 length: 15; CDR3 protein: CASSLAPERGETQYF; CDR3 DNA: TGCGCCAGCAGCTTGGCCCCAGAGCGGGGCGAGACCCAGTACTTC
V gene: TRBV9; D gene: TRBD2; J gene: TRBJ2-5; clone size: -; CDR3 length: 15; CDR3 protein: CASSKTGTSVETQYF; CDR3 DNA: TGTGCCAGCAGCAAGACCGGGACTAGCGTAGAGACCCAGTACTTC
V gene: TRBV5-5; D gene: TRBD1; J gene: TRBJ2-6; clone size: -; CDR3 length: 17; CDR3 protein: CASSPGTGRTGANVLTF; CDR3 DNA: TGTGCCAGCAGCCCGGGGACAGGGCGGACTGGGGCCAACGTCCTGACTTTC
V gene: TRBV19; D gene: -; J gene: TRBJ2-3; clone size: -; CDR3 length: 15; CDR3 protein: CASSSRGSSTDTQYF; CDR3 DNA: TGTGCCAGTAGTTCGCGGGGTTCGAGCACAGATACGCAGTATTTT
V gene: TRBV19; D gene: TRBD1; J gene: TRBJ2-6; clone size: many; CDR3 length: 18; CDR3 protein: CASSDRGPLLSGANVLTF; CDR3 DNA: TGTGCCAGTAGCGACAGGGGGCCTCTCCTCTCTGGGGCCAACGTCCTGACTTTC
V gene: TRBV4-3; D gene: TRBD1; J gene: TRBJ1-5; clone size: few; CDR3 length: 16; CDR3 protein: CASSQDRTGGSQPQHF; CDR3 DNA: TGCGCCAGCAGCCAAGATCGGACAGGTGGAAGTCAGCCCCAGCATTTT
V gene: TRBV21-1; D gene: -; J gene: TRBJ1-6; clone size: -; CDR3 length: 19; CDR3 protein: CASSKSPARTGGNNSPLHF; CDR3 DNA: TGTGCCAGCAGCAAAAGTCCCGCGAGGACAGGGGGCAATAATTCACCCCTCCACTTT
V gene: TRBV11-3; D gene: TRBD1; J gene: TRBJ2-7; clone size: many; CDR3 length: 16; CDR3 protein: CASSARDREYSYEQYF; CDR3 DNA: TGTGCCAGCAGCGCCAGAGACAGGGAATACTCCTACGAGCAGTACTTC
V gene: TRBV30; D gene: -; J gene: TRBJ2-7; clone size: once; CDR3 length: 13; CDR3 protein: CALGTGLRYEQYF; CDR3 DNA: TGTGCCCTCGGGACTGGGTTACGCTACGAGCAGTACTTC
V gene: TRBV18; D gene: TRBD2; J gene: TRBJ2-7; clone size: -; CDR3 length: 15; CDR3 protein: CASSPGLAGAYEQYF; CDR3 DNA: TGTGCCAGCTCACCAGGGCTAGCGGGAGCCTACGAGCAGTACTTC
V gene: TRBV29-1; D gene: -; J gene: TRBJ1-2; clone size: -; CDR3 length: 13; CDR3 protein: CSVGAGTLYGYTF; CDR3 DNA: TGCAGCGTAGGGGCCGGGACTCTCTATGGCTACACCTTC
V gene: TRBV3-1/TRBV3-2; D gene: -; J gene: TRBJ1-1; clone size: few; CDR3 length: 13; CDR3 protein: CASRRWGEGEAFF; CDR3 DNA: TGTGCCAGCAGAAGATGGGGGGAAGGCGAAGCTTTCTTT
V gene: TRBV6-5; D gene: -; J gene: TRBJ2-7; clone size: medium-sized; CDR3 length: 13; CDR3 protein: CASNEQGKDEQYF; CDR3 DNA: TGTGCCAGCAACGAACAGGGAAAAGACGAGCAGTACTTC
V gene: TRBV7-2; D gene: TRBD2; J gene: TRBJ2-1; clone size: -; CDR3 length: 14; CDR3 protein: CASSLGGLAGEQFF; CDR3 DNA: TGTGCCAGCAGCTTAGGAGGACTAGCGGGTGAGCAGTTCTTC
V gene: TRBV6-5; D gene: -; J gene: TRBJ2-7; clone size: -; CDR3 length: 11; CDR3 protein: CASRSSVEQYF; CDR3 DNA: TGTGCCAGCAGATCCTCGGTCGAGCAGTACTTC
V gene: TRBV6-5; D gene: TRBD1; J gene: TRBJ1-4; clone size: -; CDR3 length: 15; CDR3 protein: CASRPTGARNEKLFF; CDR3 DNA: TGTGCCAGCAGACCCACAGGGGCAAGAAATGAAAAACTGTTTTTT
V gene: TRBV6-5; D gene: TRBD1; J gene: TRBJ1-4; clone size: -; CDR3 length: 15; CDR3 protein: CASGTGQGGNEKLFF; CDR3 DNA: TGTGCCAGCGGCACCGGACAGGGCGGTAATGAAAAACTGTTTTTT
V gene: TRBV9; D gene: TRBD2; J gene: TRBJ2-1; clone size: -; CDR3 length: 17; CDR3 protein: CASSVGWGERESDEQFF; CDR3 DNA: TGTGCCAGCAGCGTAGGATGGGGTGAGCGGGAGTCGGATGAGCAGTTCTTC
V gene: TRBV28; D gene: TRBD1; J gene: TRBJ1-1; clone size: -; CDR3 length: 15; CDR3 protein: CASNRQGWMNTEAFF; CDR3 DNA: TGTGCCAGCAACAGACAGGGGTGGATGAACACTGAAGCTTTCTTT
V gene: TRBV30; D gene: TRBD2; J gene: TRBJ2-3; clone size: -; CDR3 length: 14; CDR3 protein: CAWSRGLAADTQYF; CDR3 DNA: TGTGCCTGGAGCCGAGGACTAGCCGCAGATACGCAGTATTTT
V gene: TRBV5-1; D gene: -; J gene: TRBJ2-2; clone size: -; CDR3 length: 14; CDR3 protein: CASRDALGPGELFF; CDR3 DNA: TGCGCCAGCAGGGATGCCTTGGGGCCCGGGGAGCTGTTTTTT
V gene: TRBV27; D gene: TRBD2; J gene: TRBJ2-3; clone size: -; CDR3 length: 18; CDR3 protein: CASSNQKGLAGEADTQYF; CDR3 DNA: TGTGCCAGCAGCAACCAGAAGGGACTAGCGGGAGAGGCCGATACGCAGTATTTT
V gene: TRBV7-2; D gene: TRBD1; J gene: TRBJ1-4; clone size: -; CDR3 length: 15; CDR3 protein: CASKPGTAANEKLFF; CDR3 DNA: TGTGCCAGCAAACCGGGGACAGCTGCTAATGAAAAACTGTTTTTT
V gene: TRBV28; D gene: TRBD1; J gene: TRBJ2-7; clone size: -; CDR3 length: 15; CDR3 protein: CASSLTGVPSYEQYF; CDR3 DNA: TGTGCCAGCAGTTTAACAGGGGTCCCCTCCTACGAGCAGTACTTC
V gene: TRBV19; D gene: -; J gene: TRBJ2-6; clone size: -; CDR3 length: 17; CDR3 protein: CASTPAGRRSGANVLTF; CDR3 DNA: TGTGCCAGTACCCCTGCGGGGAGGAGATCTGGGGCCAACGTCCTGACTTTC
V gene: TRBV3-1/TRBV3-2; D gene: TRBD2; J gene: TRBJ2-5; clone size: -; CDR3 length: 16; CDR3 protein: CASSLGLAGGGMTQYF; CDR3 DNA: TGTGCCAGCAGCCTTGGACTAGCTGGGGGTGGAATGACCCAGTACTTC
V gene: TRBV11-2; D gene: TRBD1; J gene: TRBJ2-2; clone size: -; CDR3 length: 14; CDR3 protein: CASVGQGNTGELFF; CDR3 DNA: TGTGCCAGCGTGGGACAGGGGAACACCGGGGAGCTGTTTTTT
V gene: TRBV28; D gene: TRBD2; J gene: TRBJ2-1; clone size: -; CDR3 length: 15; CDR3 protein: CASSRTSLGYNEQFF; CDR3 DNA: TGTGCCAGCAGCAGGACTAGTTTGGGATACAATGAGCAGTTCTTC
V gene: TRBV10-3; D gene: -; J gene: TRBJ1-1; clone size: -; CDR3 length: 13; CDR3 protein: CAITGSPNTEAFF; CDR3 DNA: TGTGCCATCACGGGGTCCCCGAACACTGAAGCTTTCTTT
V gene: TRBV7-2; D gene: TRBD2; J gene: TRBJ2-7; clone size: -; CDR3 length: 13; CDR3 protein: CASSSTSGYEQYF; CDR3 DNA: TGTGCCAGCAGCTCCACTAGCGGCTACGAGCAGTACTTC
V gene: TRBV7-8; D gene: -; J gene: TRBJ1-1; clone size: -; CDR3 length: 16; CDR3 protein: CASSLLAANRYTEAFF; CDR3 DNA: TGTGCCAGCAGCTTATTGGCGGCCAACCGGTACACTGAAGCTTTCTTT
V gene: TRBV7-9; D gene: TRBD1; J gene: TRBJ1-6; clone size: -; CDR3 length: 14; CDR3 protein: CASRSTGANSPLHF; CDR3 DNA: TGTGCCAGCAGGTCGACAGGGGCTAATTCACCCCTCCACTTT
V gene: TRBV7-2; D gene: -; J gene: TRBJ1-2; clone size: -; CDR3 length: 13; CDR3 protein: CASSLTVNYGYTF; CDR3 DNA: TGTGCCAGCAGCTTAACAGTTAACTATGGCTACACCTTC
V gene: TRBV3-1/TRBV3-2; D gene: TRBD2; J gene: TRBJ2-1; clone size: -; CDR3 length: 15; CDR3 protein: CASSVTSGSRNEQFF; CDR3 DNA: TGTGCCAGCAGCGTCACTAGCGGGAGTCGAAATGAGCAGTTCTTC
V gene: TRBV10-1; D gene: TRBD2; J gene: TRBJ2-1; clone size: -; CDR3 length: 15; CDR3 protein: CASSSNSGIYNEQFF; CDR3 DNA: TGCGCCAGCAGTAGTAATAGCGGGATCTACAATGAGCAGTTCTTC
V gene: TRBV19; D gene: TRBD1; J gene: TRBJ2-7; clone size: -; CDR3 length: 15; CDR3 protein: CASSIDGRGLYEQYF; CDR3 DNA: TGTGCCAGTAGTATAGATGGTAGGGGGCTCTACGAGCAGTACTTC
V gene: TRBV7-6; D gene: -; J gene: TRBJ1-2; clone size: -; CDR3 length: 15; CDR3 protein: CASSLASGGTYGYTF; CDR3 DNA: TGTGCCAGCAGCTTAGCGTCCGGGGGGACTTATGGCTACACCTTC